The T cell receptor (beta chain) described here comes from a study of cytomegalovirus exposure and HLA in healthy donors. Study details: The approximately 120 validation repertoires were reported in a later analysis to have been generated on the same platform as the 500 to 700 first-cohort repertoires.

Some clones are missing from TCRdb's copy, which holds only in-frame ones; the method was immunoSEQ multiplex PCR. There are about 76,000 clones in the sample; approximately 94% occur only once, and less than 2% lies in the top ten. For this clone: Its antigen remains unidentified. This CDR3 is also generated by other DNA sequences in the sample.

Whole-study findings and limits: Researchers catalogued some 160 TCR beta chains as cytomegalovirus-associated.

The CDR3 has 15 amino acids. CDR1 and CDR2 from the germline V gene are LNHDA and SQIVND (reference sequence). The V gene lost 7 bases and the J gene lost 5 bases, with 21 bases spanning the gap. The rearrangement joins TRBV19 to TRBJ2-7; D may be TRBD1 (5 bases). The sequenced sample was PBMCs. The source is a woman aged 18-29 years in good health and CMV-seropositive. The CDR3 DNA follows: TGTGCCAGTACCGATTCCGGAACAGGTCGCGACGAGCAGTACTTC. Translation: CASTDSGTGRDEQYF. The full variable domain, its missing parts supplied by reference TRBV19 and TRBJ2-7, is DGGITQSPKYLFRKEGQNVTLSCEQNLNHDAMYWYRQDPGQGLRLIYYSQIVNDFQKGDIAEGYSVSREKKESFPLTVTSAQKNPTAFYLCASTDSGTGRDEQYFGPGTRLTVT.